This TCR beta chain is from a study of T cells in Graves' hyperthyroidism and ophthalmopathy. Study-wide results and limits: Ophthalmopathy was predicted by the model a median of roughly 6 months ahead of onset. A model using 13 V-J features told ophthalmopathy apart from stable hyperthyroidism. Clonotypes that were expanded in thyroid above 0.001 mostly appeared in blood too.

Trimming at V came to 0 bases and at J to 5 bases, leaving 5 bases not matched to a gene. Germline V gene data show CDR1 as MNHEY and CDR2 as SVGAGI. CDR3 length equals 15 residues. RNA transcripts provided the source from which TCR beta CDR3 regions were amplified. TCR CDR3 underwent first-round RT-PCR with the HTBI primer set. TCRdb used MiXCR to reprocess the multiplex PCR reads, holding one entry per CDR3 protein. The sample holds fewer than 450,000 distinct CDR3 sequences; about 16% are singletons and the top ten take approximately 20%. Thyroid ultrasound, orbital computed tomography, clinical symptoms, and serum thyroxine and TRAb underpinned diagnoses. This clonotype was detected many times. The target antigen is unknown.

This TCR was sampled from a woman aged 55 to 70 with Graves' ophthalmopathy. The chain is built from TRBV6-5 and TRBJ2-5, with 8 positions matching TRBD2. Source material: blood. The CDR3 nucleotides read TGTGCCAGCAGTTACTCCAACGGGAGGGGGGAGACCCAGTACTTC. It is translated as CASSYSNGRGETQYF.